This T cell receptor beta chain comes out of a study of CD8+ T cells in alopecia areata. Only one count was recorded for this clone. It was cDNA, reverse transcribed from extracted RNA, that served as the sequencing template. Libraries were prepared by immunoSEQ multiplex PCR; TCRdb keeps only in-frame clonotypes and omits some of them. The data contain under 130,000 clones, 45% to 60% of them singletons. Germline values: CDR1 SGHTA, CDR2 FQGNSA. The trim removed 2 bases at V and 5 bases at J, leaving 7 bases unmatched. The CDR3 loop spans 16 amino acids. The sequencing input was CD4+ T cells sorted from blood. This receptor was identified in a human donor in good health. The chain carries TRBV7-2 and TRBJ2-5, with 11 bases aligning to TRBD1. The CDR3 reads CASSLTTGTGGETQYF. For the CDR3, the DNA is TGTGCCAGCAGCTTAACCACCGGGACAGGGGGGGAGACCCAGTACTTC.